The clone carrying this T cell receptor (beta chain) was seen ten or more times. Its antigen remains unknown. The data are from a study of T cells after yellow fever vaccination. Study observations and caveats: Researchers noted that a small share of clonotypes showed up in both CD4 and CD8 compartments. Faster peaking, at day 5 versus 15, marked a secondary response that was weaker. Most primary-vaccination clones recurred post-booster (approximately 95% CD4, roughly 90% CD8).

Germline V gene lookup returns CDR1 PRHDT and CDR2 FYEKMQ (reference sequence). The CDR3 has 13 residues. V lost 5 bases and J lost 2; bases outside the gene matches: 3. For TCR, cDNA came from 5'RACE template switching, which added a universal primer site and UMIs. TCRdb passed the 5' RACE reads through MiXCR, listing each CDR3 protein once. Among around 320,000 distinct CDR3 sequences listed, 3.5% to 4.5% were seen once. The rearrangement joins TRBV13 to TRBJ2-7; 7 bases match TRBD1. The receptor was isolated from a man between 18 and 29 years old who received the YFV17D yellow fever vaccine. Sample: PBMCs, taken 15 days after the yellow fever booster vaccination. This CDR3 is CASSKGQAYEQYF. The DNA of the CDR3 is TGTGCCAGCAGCAAAGGACAGGCCTACGAGCAGTACTTC.